This TCR beta chain was observed in a study of blood T cells in healthy people across ages. Findings and limits, study-wide: With unsorted PBMCs, a conclusive comparison of naive versus antigen-experienced cells was not possible. Versus aged donors, long-lived donors had higher diversity and more naive CD4+ cells.

Peripheral blood from each donor was collected in a volume of 8.5 to 10 milliliters. The length of the CDR3 is 15 residues. The V gene's germline CDR1 is KGHDR and CDR2 SFDVKD. V lost 5 bases to trimming and J lost 2 bases, with 12 bases between them. With regard to this clonotype: What it binds is unknown.

Then a second PCR, running roughly 7 to 11 cycles, was carried out with a sample-barcoded 5' primer and a J-beta primer mix. TCRdb called the 5' RACE reads again in MiXCR, with one record for every CDR3 protein. Of some 1,500,000 distinct CDR3 sequences in the sample, approximately 43% were seen once. The V call is TRBV24-1, the J call TRBJ2-1, with D possibly being TRBD2 (6 bases). The receptor was derived from a woman aged 18-29 years in good health. Sequenced material: blood. The CDR3: CATSAGGFTYNEQFF. Written as DNA, the CDR3 is TGTGCCACCAGTGCTGGGGGGTTCACCTACAATGAGCAGTTCTTC.